One and the same sample provided the 24 T cell receptor beta chains below, sequenced in a study of PD-1 blockade in mismatch repair-deficient tumors. Antigens for these TCRs are unknown. Some clones are missing from TCRdb's copy, which holds only in-frame ones; the method was immunoSEQ multiplex PCR. Of over 14,000 clones listed, under 85% are singletons. The time point: approximately 9-day in vitro stimulation with candidate neoantigen peptide 5. This specimen consisted of cells cultured in vitro, obtained from a patient treated with pembrolizumab. These receptors were collected from an adult with mismatch repair-deficient cancer.

The J gene is TRBJ2-3, the V gene TRBV2, with D perhaps given as TRBD1 or TRBD2 (5 bases each). Germline CDR1 reads SNHLY; CDR2 reads FYNNEI. V shed 6 bases and J shed 3 bases, with 13 bases lying between them. The CDR3 has 14 amino acids. CDR3 nucleotides: TGTGCCAGCAGCGCCGGGACCACGACAGATACGCAGTATTTT. This translates into CASSAGTTTDTQYF.

Only a few counts were recorded for this clone. The V gene is TRBV5-6, the J gene TRBJ2-5, with D possibly being TRBD1 (6 bases). The CDR3 runs 17 residues. Trimming left V 0 bases short and J 1 base short, with 16 bases between. The germline gives CDR1 SGHDT, CDR2 YYEEEE. CDR3 sequence: CASSLAARGSTQETQYF. CDR3 nucleotides: TGTGCCAGCAGCTTGGCCGCAAGGGGGTCCACCCAAGAGACCCAGTACTTC.

The V and J genes are TRBV19 and TRBJ1-2; D possibly corresponds to TRBD1 (6 bases). CDR3 length: 14 residues. Germline-derived CDR1 and CDR2 are LNHDA and SQIVND (reference sequence). Trimming pared 5 bases from V and 6 bases from J, leaving 16 bases between. The DNA for the CDR3 is TGTGCCAGTAGTTCCAGAACAGGGTTAGATGGCTACACCTTC. As protein: CASSSRTGLDGYTF.

The chain couples TRBV9 to TRBJ2-7; 7 bases align to TRBD2. Trimming at V came to 7 bases and at J to 1 base, leaving 8 bases not matched to a gene. The CDR3 consists of 14 residues. The germline gives CDR1 SGDLS, CDR2 YYNGEE. This chain's CDR3 is CASGEGLISYEQYF. In nucleotides, the CDR3 is TGTGCCAGCGGCGAGGGACTAATTTCCTACGAGCAGTACTTC.

CDR3 protein: CASSQGLAGVYEQFF. In nucleotides, the CDR3 is TGTGCCAGCAGCCAGGGGCTAGCCGGAGTCTATGAGCAGTTCTTC. This chain connects TRBV7-3 to TRBJ2-1, with D possibly being TRBD1 (6 bases). The CDR3 runs 15 residues. Deletions cut 5 bases from V and 8 bases from J, with 19 bases between. CDR1 and CDR2 (germline): SGHTA, FQGTGA.

This clone was detected a few times. This rearrangement joins TRBV5-1 to TRBJ2-6; D call uncertain. The CDR3 has 15 amino acids. CDR1 SGHRS and CDR2 YFSETQ come from the germline V gene. V dropped 0 bases and J dropped 2 bases, with 6 bases sitting between them. The CDR3 loop is CASSLGSPGANVLTF. The DNA of the CDR3 is TGCGCCAGCAGCTTGGGATCTCCTGGGGCCAACGTCCTGACTTTC.

This chain links TRBV5-5 with TRBJ1-5; 9 nucleotides align to TRBD1. With 0 bases clipped from V and 5 bases from J, the junction kept 3 bases outside the gene matches. This CDR3 region has 15 residues. CDR1 and CDR2 (germline): SGHKS, YYEKEE (reference sequence). The CDR3 spells CASSLGGQGYQPQHF. In DNA form, the CDR3 reads TGTGCCAGCAGCTTGGGGGGACAGGGTTATCAGCCCCAGCATTTT.

This clone was seen more than once but under ten times. This rearrangement joins TRBV7-9 to TRBJ1-2; D is ambiguous. Trimming left V 4 bases short and J 8 bases short, with 14 bases between. The CDR3 runs to 13 residues. CDR1 is SEHNR, CDR2 FQNEAQ, per germline (reference sequence). The DNA for the CDR3 is TGTGCCAGCAGCTCCGATTGGGGAAACGGCTACACCTTC. Its translation is CASSSDWGNGYTF.

The chain is built from TRBV9 and TRBJ2-2; 11 bases map to TRBD1. V shed 3 bases and J 6 bases; nucleotides not matched to a gene: 1. Germline CDR1 and CDR2: SGDLS and YYNGEE. The CDR3 is made up of 14 amino acids. CDR3 DNA sequence: TGTGCCAGCAGCGCGGGACAGGGGGCCGGGGAGCTGTTTTTT. Protein: CASSAGQGAGELFF.

This chain links TRBV30 with TRBJ2-7; 8 bases map to TRBD2. Germline trimming cut 5 bases from V and 3 bases from J; bases unmatched to any gene: 18. CDR1 and CDR2 (germline): GTSNPN, SVGIG (reference sequence). There are 17 residues in the CDR3. Here the CDR3 reads CAWCPGLGPLAGYEQYF. The CDR3 DNA reads TGTGCCTGGTGTCCGGGACTAGGACCTTTGGCCGGCTACGAGCAGTACTTC.

The genes are TRBV10-3 and TRBJ2-7; D gene uncertain. This CDR3 is 16 amino acids long. The V and J ends lost 6 bases and 1 base respectively, with 19 bases between them. Germline V gives CDR1 ENHRY, CDR2 SYGVKD. CDR3 bases: TGTGCCATCAGGGATTCGGGCCTATTGGGGTCCTACGAGCAGTACTTC. It yields the protein CAIRDSGLLGSYEQYF.

This clone showed up just a few times. V gene TRBV29-1 combines with J gene TRBJ2-2, with D possibly being TRBD1 (6 bases). The germline V and J ends were trimmed by 5 bases and 0 bases, with 13 bases remaining between them. Looked up from germline, CDR1 is SQVTM and CDR2 is ANQGSEA. The CDR3 extends over 15 amino acids. DNA for the CDR3: TGCAGCGTTCGGGGACACCCCGCGAACACCGGGGAGCTGTTTTTT. It translates to CSVRGHPANTGELFF.

The V and J genes are TRBV30 and TRBJ2-5; 9 bases match TRBD2. The trim removed 4 bases at V and 6 bases at J, leaving 9 bases unmatched. This CDR3 region has 14 residues. Per germline, CDR1 GTSNPN and CDR2 SVGIG (reference sequence). The CDR3 region has the DNA TGTGCCTGGACAGCGGGGGGTCTGGTCCAGACCCAGTACTTC. It encodes CAWTAGGLVQTQYF. The full variable domain, with the rest looked up from reference TRBV30 and TRBJ2-5, is SQTIHQWPATLVQPVGSPLSLECTVEGTSNPNLYWYRQAAGRGLQLLFYSVGIGQISSEVPQNLSASRPQDRQFILSSKKLLLSDSGFYLCAWTAGGLVQTQYFGPGTRLLVL.

In its sample, this clone was seen a few times. The chain is built from TRBV5-1 and TRBJ2-7, with TRBD1 matching over 10 bases. This CDR3 comprises 13 residues. Trimming took 5 bases from V and 3 from J; bases not matched to a gene: 2. Germline CDR1 reads SGHRS; CDR2 reads YFSETQ. The CDR3 DNA sequence: TGCGCCAGCAGTTGGACAGGGGGCTACGAGCAGTACTTC. It codes for CASSWTGGYEQYF.

This rearrangement joins TRBV4-1 to TRBJ1-1; maybe TRBD1 (5 bases). The CDR3 spans 14 residues. The germline V gene encodes CDR1 MGHRA and CDR2 YSYEKL. The V end was cut by 1 base, the J end by 2 bases, with 8 bases between. CDR3 residues: CASSQGGGNTEAFF. CDR3 coding DNA: TGCGCCAGCAGCCAAGGTGGGGGAAACACTGAAGCTTTCTTT.

The chain has TRBV10-1 and TRBJ2-5; TRBD1 agrees at 7 bases. Trimming at V came to 0 bases and at J to 3 bases, leaving 4 bases not matched to a gene. The length of the CDR3 is 15 residues. Germline V lookup: CDR1 WNHNN, CDR2 SYGVQD (reference sequence). DNA for the CDR3: TGCGCCAGCAGTGAGTCGGGGACAGAGGAAGAGACCCAGTACTTC. This translates into CASSESGTEEETQYF.

The chain is built from TRBV7-9 and TRBJ1-2, with a tentative D call TRBD1 (5 bases). This CDR3 region has 15 residues. Looked up from germline, CDR1 is SEHNR and CDR2 is FQNEAQ (reference sequence). Trimming took off 5 bases at V and 4 bases at J, with 17 bases between the two ends. For the CDR3, the DNA is TGTGCCAGCAGCCCCCCAGGGATCCCATCCTATGGCTACACCTTC. Amino acid sequence: CASSPPGIPSYGYTF.

The rearrangement uses TRBV9 and TRBJ2-3, with D possibly being TRBD2 (6 bases). The CDR3 spans 15 residues. The V end was cut by 0 bases, the J end by 3 bases, with 11 bases between. In germline, CDR1 is SGDLS, CDR2 YYNGEE. Here the CDR3 DNA reads TGTGCCAGCAGCGTAGCGGGAGTATATACAGATACGCAGTATTTT. Amino acids: CASSVAGVYTDTQYF.

The chain recombines TRBV7-9 with TRBJ1-1; TRBD1 might be the D (6 bases). The CDR3 has 15 amino acids. Germline assignment: CDR1 SEHNR and CDR2 FQNEAQ (reference sequence). The ends were cut back, 4 bases at V and 1 base at J, with 13 bases in the middle. The CDR3 reads CASSSSDRRNTEAFF. CDR3 in DNA: TGTGCCAGCAGCTCTTCCGACAGGAGGAACACTGAAGCTTTCTTT.

J is TRBJ1-5 and V is TRBV18, with D hard to call. The V end lost 2 bases, the J end lost 4 bases, and 6 bases lay between the germline ends. Germline lookup yields CDR1 KGHSH and CDR2 LQKENI. The CDR3 has 13 amino acids. The DNA for the CDR3 is TGTGCCAGCTCACCAGACCGAAATCAGCCCCAGCATTTT. Translating it yields CASSPDRNQPQHF.

This clone was seen a handful of times. The CDR3 sequence is CSVVGPYGYTF. Written as DNA, the CDR3 is TGCAGCGTTGTAGGGCCTTATGGCTACACCTTC. The V gene is TRBV29-1, the J gene TRBJ1-2, with D unclear. The V end lost 4 bases, the J end lost 5 bases, and 8 bases lay between the germline ends. Germline V gene lookup returns CDR1 SQVTM and CDR2 ANQGSEA. The CDR3 runs to 11 residues.

The genes are TRBV7-3 and TRBJ2-7; D tentatively fits TRBD1 or TRBD2 (5 bases each). The CDR3 has 14 residues. Trimming pared 2 bases from V and 5 bases from J, leaving 13 bases between. Germline loops: CDR1 SGHTA, CDR2 FQGTGA. The CDR3 sequence: CASSLSAGTDEQYF. DNA for the CDR3: TGTGCCAGCAGCTTATCGGCAGGGACGGACGAGCAGTACTTC.

The CDR3 coding sequence is TGTGCCAGCAGGGGGGCTAACTATGGCTACACCTTC. Amino acids: CASRGANYGYTF. The chain joins TRBV28 to TRBJ1-2, with a weak D call TRBD1 (5 bases). The V and J ends lost 6 bases and 0 bases respectively, with 5 bases between them. The CDR3 loop spans 12 amino acids. CDR1 is MDHEN and CDR2 is SYDVKM in the germline V gene.

The chain recombines TRBV7-3 with TRBJ2-1; unclear D gene. Trimming removed 3 bases at V and 3 bases at J, with 6 bases between. Germline V gene data show CDR1 as SGHTA and CDR2 as FQGTGA. The CDR3 runs to 13 residues. CDR3 DNA sequence: TGTGCCAGCAGCTTCGATCACTACAATGAGCAGTTCTTC. It specifies CASSFDHYNEQFF.